Reported below is one T cell receptor beta chain. This clone's antigen is unknown. From the cysteine through the phenylalanine, the CDR3 covers 16 amino acids. The record lacks a DNA sequence. In the germline V gene (reference sequence), CDR1 corresponds to SEHNR and CDR2 to FQNEAQ. The data are from a study of CXCR3-negative and CXCR3-positive naive CD8 T cells (dated by TCRdb to between 2018 and 2020). In terms of the full investigation: In total, 130 million to 150 million TRB reads were obtained, corresponding to roughly 1.5 +/- 0.3 million reads per library. Naive subsets from about 5 donors and memory cells from 3 donors were included in the TRBV-TRBJ cluster analysis. The diversity and physicochemical repertoire analyses included around 10 donors pooled from two independent experiments. Study-wide conclusions, independent of this receptor: Both naive subsets had comparably high repertoire diversity, while memory CD8+ T cells had much lower repertoire diversity. Freshly isolated PBMCs were used for most assays because CXCR3 expression partially decreased after cryopreservation. Because surface CD5, which is linked to self-reactivity in mice, was comparable between the naive subsets, TCR interaction strength was also inferred from the physicochemical properties of TRB CDR3s. TRB CDR3s from CXCR3-positive naive cells showed higher hydrophobicity (lower Kidera factor 4), lower energy, and higher strength and volume indices than CXCR3-negative naive cells. Naive CXCR3-negative and CXCR3-positive cells from the same donor showed similar TRBV-TRBJ usage, whereas memory cells showed distinct patterns.

For every CD8+ T cell subset, fewer than 350,000 cells were flow-sorted straight into RLT lysis buffer, and each subset was sorted in triplicate. To exclude memory contaminants, naive CD8+ T cells were stringently defined as CD45RO-CCR7+CD27+CD95-. Peripheral blood mononuclear cells were isolated from buffy coats by standard density gradient centrifugation. Naive CXCR3-negative and CXCR3-positive CD8+ T cells were flow-sorted using a FACSAria III. Total RNA was extracted from sorted cells using an RNeasy Mini Kit. Sequencing instrument: NextSeq 550. The Human TCR Profiling Kit (MiLaboratory) was used to make UMI-labeled 5' RACE TRB cDNA libraries. The full amount of extracted RNA was used for cDNA synthesis, and the full amount of resulting cDNA was used for PCR amplification. Libraries were prepared in parallel using an identical number of PCR cycles. From the authors' description of their analysis: About 53,000 +/- 9,400 unique UMI-labeled TRB cDNA molecules per library were extracted with MIGEC and MiXCR, with at least two reads per UMI required. On average, roughly 40,000 +/- 10,000 functional in-frame TRB CDR3 nucleotide clonotypes lacking stop codons were found per library. Diversity metrics, including normalized Shannon-Wiener and Chao1, were computed in VDJtools after downsampling to 5000 UMI-labeled TRB molecules per sample. VDJtools computed clonotype-size-weighted physicochemical properties of the central five CDR3 residues: interaction energy, strength, volume and Kidera factor 4. Once TCRdb had reprocessed the reads, it stored one entry per CDR3 protein sequence and supplied no DNA. The V and J calls and clone size come from TCRdb's table, not from the authors' own analysis. This sample's table carries around 61,000 distinct CDR3 sequences. About 0.7% of the sample lies in the top ten.

This sequence uses TRBV7-9 and TRBJ2-1; TCRdb outputs TRBD1, but without DNA this stays unchecked. The sequence was collected from a human donor in good health. Some clones in this sample may be carry-over from other donors' samples. Sequenced input: naive CXCR3+ CD8+ T cells from blood. In light of the paper, this sample's cell subset or site label describes: CD45RO-CCR7+CD27+CD95- naive CD8+ T cells expressing CXCR3 (TNR3+). The CDR3 protein: CASSLPRVGPYNEQFF.